The clone carrying this T cell receptor (beta chain) was observed once. Antigen specificity is unknown. The CDR3 sequence is 14 residues long. The V end lost 5 bases, the J end lost 1 base, and 14 bases lay between the germline ends. Germline CDR1 reads SQVTM; CDR2 reads ANQGSEA. The sample comes from a study of T cells in narcolepsy. Study-wide findings and caveats: Blood of same and different patients, but not healthy controls, reportedly held recurring autoreactive clonotypes.

TCRdb's copy holds only in-frame clones and misses some; the assay was immunoSEQ multiplex PCR. Among around 35,000 clones, roughly nine tenths were seen once, and the ten largest hold under 1.5%. This rearrangement joins TRBV29-1 to TRBJ1-2, with no clear D. The sequencing sample was made of CD45RA- memory CD4+ T cells from PBMCs. This TCR derives from a human donor with narcolepsy. The CDR3 sequence is CSVTIGPGNYGYTF. As DNA, the CDR3 is TGCAGCGTTACTATAGGGCCGGGTAACTATGGCTACACCTTC.